This T cell receptor (beta chain) was recovered during a study of T cells in Graves' hyperthyroidism and ophthalmopathy. Across 18 months, stable Graves' hyperthyroidism was marked by no progression to ophthalmopathy. Hyperthyroidism was newly diagnosed in patients aged 18 to 65 (duration under 2 months). Diagnostic assessment was based on clinical symptoms, serum thyroxine and TRAb, thyroid ultrasound and orbital computed tomography. Findings and caveats of the study: Among thyroid clonotypes expanded above 0.001, most also appeared in blood.

This clonotype showed up many times. No antigen is known for it. Amplification targeted TCR beta CDR3 regions from RNA transcripts. The HTBI primer set was used in a first-round RT-PCR of the TCR CDR3. TCRdb independently ran MiXCR on the multiplex PCR reads; one entry per CDR3 protein. There are a few hundred thousand distinct CDR3 sequences in the sample; roughly 14% occur only once, and around 6.6% lies in the top ten. Germline loops: CDR1 DFQATT, CDR2 SNEGSKA (reference sequence). The CDR3 sequence is 13 residues long. J gave up 6 bases and V 5 bases, and 6 bases lay outside the gene matches. J is TRBJ2-2 and V is TRBV20-1; 7 bases align to TRBD1. Sample: blood. The sequence derives from a woman under 40 with Graves' hyperthyroidism. The CDR3 coding sequence is TGCAGTGCTGGCGACAGGGCTCCCGGGGAGCTGTTTTTT. Translating it yields CSAGDRAPGELFF.